Reported below is one T cell receptor (beta chain). Some clones are missing from TCRdb's copy, which holds only in-frame ones; the method was immunoSEQ multiplex PCR. The sample shows under 200,000 clones, around 91% of them seen only once. V lost 6 bases, J lost 5 bases, and 6 bases stayed unmatched. Germline CDR1 and CDR2: SEHNR and FQNEAQ (reference sequence). The CDR3 extends over 13 amino acids. These data originate in a study of control samples from healthy donors and cancer patients. This chain uses TRBV7-9 with TRBJ2-7; TRBD2 agrees at 8 bases. Sequencing was performed on blood. This clonotype originated in a woman under 40 in good health. The CDR3 sequence is CASRGTSGHEQYF. As DNA, the CDR3 is TGTGCCAGCAGGGGGACTAGTGGCCACGAGCAGTACTTC.